One and the same sample provided the 13 T cell receptor beta chains below, sequenced in a study of shared clonotypes between healthy human individuals. Clones were read by immunoSEQ multiplex PCR, and TCRdb kept only the in-frame ones, dropping some. The sample yields approximately 980,000 clones, 76% seen once. The sample was memory CD4+ T cells sorted from blood. The subset was: CD45RA-negative fraction. These receptors all stem from a young man in good health.

This chain joins TRBV2 and TRBJ2-3; 9 bases agree with TRBD2. Germline CDR1 reads SNHLY; CDR2 reads FYNNEI. The V and J ends lost 6 bases and 4 bases, in that order; junction bases with no gene match: 8. The CDR3 runs 15 residues. The CDR3 here is CASRRSSGSADTQYF. CDR3 in DNA: TGTGCCAGCAGGAGGAGTAGCGGGAGTGCAGATACGCAGTATTTT.

This chain connects TRBV5-1 to TRBJ2-7; 7 bases are shared with TRBD1. The germline V gene has CDR1 SGHRS and CDR2 YFSETQ. CDR3 length equals 13 residues. Trimming removed 3 bases from V and 5 bases from J; junction bases left unmatched: 5. The CDR3 here is CASSYRGWDEQYF. CDR3 sequence (DNA): TGCGCCAGCAGCTACAGGGGATGGGACGAGCAGTACTTC.

V and J are TRBV5-4 and TRBJ1-6, with D tentatively TRBD1 (5 bases). Trimming removed 1 base at V and 6 bases at J, with 20 bases between. The length of the CDR3 is 18 residues. Germline-derived CDR1 and CDR2 are SGHNT and YYREEE (reference sequence). CDR3 loop: CASSLNGGSGTLNSPLHF. CDR3 coding DNA: TGTGCCAGCAGCTTGAATGGAGGGAGCGGGACCCTTAATTCACCCCTCCACTTT.

The rearrangement uses TRBV5-6 and TRBJ2-1; 8 positions match TRBD1. Trimming at V came to 0 bases and at J to 5 bases, leaving 13 bases not matched to a gene. There are 18 residues in the CDR3. Germline loops: CDR1 SGHDT, CDR2 YYEEEE. CDR3 in DNA: TGTGCCAGCAGCTTGGTATTGGATTGGACAGGGCGAGACAATGAGCAGTTCTTC. Protein: CASSLVLDWTGRDNEQFF.

This chain links TRBV6-5 with TRBJ1-1; D not certain. In germline, CDR1 is MNHEY, CDR2 SVGAGI. The CDR3 consists of 15 residues. The V end lost 4 bases, the J end lost 8 bases, and 20 bases lay between the germline ends. The DNA of the CDR3 is TGTGCCAGCAGTTGGCGGGATTGGACGGATTTAGAAGCTTTCTTT. Translating gives CASSWRDWTDLEAFF.

This clone was counted a few times. The chain employs TRBV6-5 and TRBJ2-1; no clear D gene. V was cut by 4 bases and J by 3 bases, with 13 bases left in between. The CDR3 is 15 amino acids. The V gene's germline CDR1 is MNHEY and CDR2 SVGAGI. CDR3 bases: TGTGCCAGCAGTTCTTCCCCCGGATACTACAATGAGCAGTTCTTC. This encodes CASSSSPGYYNEQFF.

The DNA for the CDR3 is TGTGCCAGCAGCTTAGCGGGAGGAATCGATGAGCAGTTCTTC. It is translated as CASSLAGGIDEQFF. This chain links TRBV7-2 with TRBJ2-1; D is possibly TRBD2 (6 bases). The germline V gene encodes CDR1 SGHTA and CDR2 FQGNSA. The CDR3 sequence is 14 residues long. V lost 0 bases and J 8 bases, leaving 11 bases between the germline ends.

This chain joins TRBV13 and TRBJ1-1; 10 bases map to TRBD1. Germline-derived CDR1 and CDR2 are PRHDT and FYEKMQ (reference sequence). This CDR3 comprises 16 residues. The trim removed 5 bases at V and 1 base at J, leaving 7 bases unmatched. This CDR3 is CASSRRTGGRNTEAFF. CDR3 coding DNA: TGTGCCAGCAGCCGACGGACAGGGGGTCGGAACACTGAAGCTTTCTTT.

V is TRBV5-1 and J is TRBJ1-1; D is undetermined. V shed 0 bases and J shed 1 base, with 13 bases lying between them. The CDR3 extends over 16 amino acids. The germline V gene has CDR1 SGHRS and CDR2 YFSETQ. The CDR3 DNA reads as TGCGCCAGCAGCTTGGCCGGGTTGGCAGGGAACACTGAAGCTTTCTTT. This gives the protein CASSLAGLAGNTEAFF.

The rearrangement uses TRBV29-1 and TRBJ2-7; either TRBD1 or TRBD2 may supply D (6 bases each). V lost 6 bases to trimming and J lost 4 bases, with 22 bases between them. The CDR3 contains 15 residues. Germline assignment: CDR1 SQVTM and CDR2 ANQGSEA. DNA for the CDR3: TGCAGCGTGTCCCCGCCGCCAGGGGCGGGATACGAGCAGTACTTC. This encodes CSVSPPPGAGYEQYF.

This clone was seen more than once but under ten times. A much more abundant neighbour one base away suggests this may be a read error. This sample includes further DNA sequences coding for the same CDR3. The chain joins TRBV7-2 to TRBJ2-3, with D unresolved. This CDR3 spans 12 amino acids. Trimming pared 3 bases from V and 3 bases from J, leaving 4 bases between. Germline V lookup: CDR1 SGHTA, CDR2 FQGNSA. The CDR3 DNA is TGTGCCAGCAGCTTTGGGACAGATACGCAGTATTTT. Encoded protein: CASSFGTDTQYF.

This clone was seen ten or more times. The rearrangement joins TRBV4-3 to TRBJ2-1; 9 nucleotides agree with TRBD2. Germline lookup yields CDR1 LGHNA and CDR2 YSLEER. The V and J ends lost 0 bases and 2 bases, in that order; junction bases with no gene match: 11. This CDR3 comprises 19 residues. The CDR3 sequence: CASSQDFLAGLAPYNEQFF. The CDR3 nucleotides are TGCGCCAGCAGCCAAGATTTCTTGGCGGGACTAGCACCCTACAATGAGCAGTTCTTC.

This clone was picked up a small number of times. This rearrangement joins TRBV10-3 to TRBJ1-2; D call uncertain. Germline values: CDR1 ENHRY, CDR2 SYGVKD. The germline V and J ends were trimmed by 4 bases and 5 bases, with 5 bases remaining between them. The CDR3 loop spans 11 amino acids. The CDR3 region has the DNA TGTGCCATCAGTGCTGATTATGGCTACACCTTC. Protein product: CAISADYGYTF.